The 3 T cell receptor beta chains given below trace back to one sample, sequenced in a study of T cells in Graves' hyperthyroidism and ophthalmopathy. The investigators amplified TCR beta CDR3 regions from RNA transcripts. Researchers ran a first-round RT-PCR on the TCR CDR3 using the HTBI primer set. A single record per CDR3 protein comes from TCRdb applying MiXCR to the multiplex PCR reads. This sample has some 440,000 distinct CDR3 sequences, with less than 20% found just once. Material for sequencing was blood. These TCRs come from a woman younger than 35 with Graves' hyperthyroidism.

This clonotype was seen repeatedly, ten times or more. The chain has TRBV29-1 and TRBJ1-2, with a possible D match to TRBD1 (5 bases). This CDR3 region has 11 residues. The V gene lost 4 bases and the J gene lost 4 bases, with 7 bases spanning the gap. Germline CDR1 is SQVTM and CDR2 is ANQGSEA. The CDR3 here is CSVGQFYGYTF. The CDR3 bases are TGCAGCGTTGGACAGTTCTATGGCTACACCTTC.

This clonotype came up a few times. The CDR3 protein is CASSQGWSGGDVQFF. In DNA, the CDR3 is TGTGCCAGCAGCCAAGGATGGAGCGGTGGGGATGTGCAGTTCTTC. The gene calls are TRBV3-1 and TRBJ2-1; D is possibly TRBD2 (5 bases). V shed 1 base and J shed 12 bases, with 19 bases lying between them. This CDR3 has 15 amino acids. The germline V gene has CDR1 LGHDT and CDR2 YNNKEL (reference sequence).

This clonotype was found many times. The chain links TRBV7-8 to TRBJ2-7, with D possibly called TRBD1 or TRBD2 (6 bases each). The CDR3 totals 15 residues. V lost 0 bases, J lost 0 bases, and 9 bases lay in between. Germline assignment: CDR1 SGHVS and CDR2 FQNEAQ. The CDR3 spells CASSLAGGLSYEQYF. The CDR3 bases are TGTGCCAGCAGCTTAGCGGGGGGCCTCTCCTACGAGCAGTACTTC.